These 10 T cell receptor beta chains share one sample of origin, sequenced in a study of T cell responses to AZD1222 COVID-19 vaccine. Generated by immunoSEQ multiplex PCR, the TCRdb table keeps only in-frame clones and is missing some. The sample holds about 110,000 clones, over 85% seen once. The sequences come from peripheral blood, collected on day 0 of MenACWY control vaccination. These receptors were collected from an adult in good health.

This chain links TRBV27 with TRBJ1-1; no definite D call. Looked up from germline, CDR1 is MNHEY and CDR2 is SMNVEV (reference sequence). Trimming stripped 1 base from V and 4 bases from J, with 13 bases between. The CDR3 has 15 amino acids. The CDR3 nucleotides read TGTGCCAGCAGTTTATACGACGTGCCGGGCACTGAAGCTTTCTTT. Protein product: CASSLYDVPGTEAFF.

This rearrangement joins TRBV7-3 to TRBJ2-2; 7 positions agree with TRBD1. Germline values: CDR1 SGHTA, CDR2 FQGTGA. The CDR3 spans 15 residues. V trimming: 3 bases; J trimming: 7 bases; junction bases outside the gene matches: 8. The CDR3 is CASSFLGGANGELFF. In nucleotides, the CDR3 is TGTGCCAGCAGCTTTTTAGGGGGCGCGAACGGGGAGCTGTTTTTT.

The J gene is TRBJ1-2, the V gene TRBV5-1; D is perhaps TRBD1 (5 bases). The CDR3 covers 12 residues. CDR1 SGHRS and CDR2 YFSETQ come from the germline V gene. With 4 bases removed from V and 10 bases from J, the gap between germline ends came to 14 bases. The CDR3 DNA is TGCGCCAGCAGCCTTTCCCAGGGAGTCTACACCTTC. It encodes CASSLSQGVYTF.

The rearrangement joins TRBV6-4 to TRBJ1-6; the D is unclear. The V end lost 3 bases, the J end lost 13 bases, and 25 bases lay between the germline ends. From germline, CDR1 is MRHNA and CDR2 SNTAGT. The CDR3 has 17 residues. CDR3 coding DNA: TGTGCCAGCAGTGATCCGTTTTTTGGAAGCCCGGGTTTCCCCCTCCACTTT. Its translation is CASSDPFFGSPGFPLHF.

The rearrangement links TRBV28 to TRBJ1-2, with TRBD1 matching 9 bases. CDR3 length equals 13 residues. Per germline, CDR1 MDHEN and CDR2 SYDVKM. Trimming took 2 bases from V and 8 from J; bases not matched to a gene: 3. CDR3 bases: TGTGCCAGCAGTTTAACAGGGGGCTGGGGCTACACCTTC. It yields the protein CASSLTGGWGYTF.

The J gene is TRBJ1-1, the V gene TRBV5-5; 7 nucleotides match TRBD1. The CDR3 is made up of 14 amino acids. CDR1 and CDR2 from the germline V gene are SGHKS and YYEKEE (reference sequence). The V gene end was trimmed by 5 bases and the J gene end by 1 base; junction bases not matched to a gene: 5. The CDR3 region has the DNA TGTGCCAGCAGGTCAGGGGGTTGGAACACTGAAGCTTTCTTT. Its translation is CASRSGGWNTEAFF.

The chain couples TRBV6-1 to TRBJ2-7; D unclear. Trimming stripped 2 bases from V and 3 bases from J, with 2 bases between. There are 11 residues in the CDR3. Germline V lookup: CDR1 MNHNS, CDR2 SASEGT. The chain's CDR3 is CASSENYEQYF. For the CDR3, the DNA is TGTGCCAGCAGTGAAAACTACGAGCAGTACTTC.

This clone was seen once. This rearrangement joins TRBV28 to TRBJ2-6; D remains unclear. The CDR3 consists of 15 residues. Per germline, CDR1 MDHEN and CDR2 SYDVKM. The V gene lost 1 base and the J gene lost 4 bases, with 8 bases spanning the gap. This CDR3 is CASSLSHTGANVLTF. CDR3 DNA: TGTGCCAGCAGTTTATCACATACCGGGGCCAACGTCCTGACTTTC.

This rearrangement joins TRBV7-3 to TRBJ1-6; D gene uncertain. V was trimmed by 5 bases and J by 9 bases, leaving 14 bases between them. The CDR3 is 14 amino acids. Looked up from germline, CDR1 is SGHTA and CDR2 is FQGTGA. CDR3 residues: CASSREVAGSPLHF. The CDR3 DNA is TGTGCCAGCAGCCGGGAGGTCGCCGGTTCACCCCTCCACTTT.

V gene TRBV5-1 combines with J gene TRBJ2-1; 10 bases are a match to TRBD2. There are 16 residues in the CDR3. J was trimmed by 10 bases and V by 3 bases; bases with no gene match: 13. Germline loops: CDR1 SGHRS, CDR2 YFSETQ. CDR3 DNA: TGCGCCAGCAGCTCTCCGGGGACTAGCGTTGGGAGGGAGCAGTTCTTC. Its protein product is CASSSPGTSVGREQFF.